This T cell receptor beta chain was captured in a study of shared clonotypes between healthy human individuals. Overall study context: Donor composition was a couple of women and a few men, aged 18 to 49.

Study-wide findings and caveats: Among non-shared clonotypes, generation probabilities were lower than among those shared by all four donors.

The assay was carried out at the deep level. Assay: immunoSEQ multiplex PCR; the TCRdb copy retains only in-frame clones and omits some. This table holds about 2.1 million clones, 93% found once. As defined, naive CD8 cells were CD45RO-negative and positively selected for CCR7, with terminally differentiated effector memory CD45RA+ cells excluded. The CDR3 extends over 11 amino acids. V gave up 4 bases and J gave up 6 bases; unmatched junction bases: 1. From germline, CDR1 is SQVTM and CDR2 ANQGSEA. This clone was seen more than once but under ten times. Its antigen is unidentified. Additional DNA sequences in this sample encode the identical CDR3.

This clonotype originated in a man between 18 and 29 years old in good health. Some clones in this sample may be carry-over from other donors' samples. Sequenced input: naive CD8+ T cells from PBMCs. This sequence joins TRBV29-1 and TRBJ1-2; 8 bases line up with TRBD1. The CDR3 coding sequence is TGCAGCGTTGCAGGGGGCGATGGCTACACCTTC. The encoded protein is CSVAGGDGYTF.